This T cell receptor (beta chain) came from a study of OX40 agonist ivuxolimab in advanced cancers. CDR1 and CDR2 from the germline V gene are SGHRS and YFSETQ. This CDR3 comprises 14 residues. J was trimmed by 6 bases and V by 1 base; bases with no gene match: 4. Clones were read by immunoSEQ multiplex PCR, and TCRdb kept only the in-frame ones, dropping some. The table includes some 30,000 clones, 79% detected once. The specimen comprised CD4+ or CD8+ T cells sorted from blood, sampled in a trial of the OX40 agonist ivuxolimab. The V call is TRBV5-1, the J call TRBJ1-3; 7 nucleotides agree with TRBD1. The receptor's source is an adult with an advanced solid tumor such as melanoma, head and neck, liver or kidney cancer. The CDR3 reads CASSLPDRKNTIYF. The CDR3 region has the DNA TGCGCCAGCAGCTTGCCGGACAGGAAAAACACCATATATTTT.